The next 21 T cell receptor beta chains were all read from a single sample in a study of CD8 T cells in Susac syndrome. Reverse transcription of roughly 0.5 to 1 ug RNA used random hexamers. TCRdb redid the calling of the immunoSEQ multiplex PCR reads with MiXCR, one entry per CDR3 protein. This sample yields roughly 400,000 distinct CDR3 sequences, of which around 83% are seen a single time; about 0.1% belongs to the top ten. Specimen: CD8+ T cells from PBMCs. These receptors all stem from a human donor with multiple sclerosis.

CDR3 sequence (DNA): TGTGCCTGGAGTGTAGGCAGGGGAAGCAATCAGCCCCAGCATTTT. Translation: CAWSVGRGSNQPQHF. The chain joins TRBV30 to TRBJ1-5, with D perhaps matching TRBD1 (6 bases). With 0 bases removed from V and 1 base from J, the gap between germline ends came to 10 bases. The CDR3 has 15 amino acids. CDR1 is GTSNPN and CDR2 is SVGIG in the germline V gene (reference sequence).

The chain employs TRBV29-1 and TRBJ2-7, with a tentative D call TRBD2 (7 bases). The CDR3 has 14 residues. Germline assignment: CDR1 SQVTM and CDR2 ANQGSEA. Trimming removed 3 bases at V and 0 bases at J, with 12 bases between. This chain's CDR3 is CSVESRGGSYEQYF. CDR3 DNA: TGCAGCGTTGAGTCGAGGGGGGGCTCCTACGAGCAGTACTTC.

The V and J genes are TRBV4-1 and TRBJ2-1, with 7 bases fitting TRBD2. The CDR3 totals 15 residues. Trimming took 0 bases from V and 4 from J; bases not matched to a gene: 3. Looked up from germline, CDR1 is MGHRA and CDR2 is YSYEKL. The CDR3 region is CASSQEAGDYNEQFF. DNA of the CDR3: TGCGCCAGCAGCCAAGAGGCGGGAGATTACAATGAGCAGTTCTTC.

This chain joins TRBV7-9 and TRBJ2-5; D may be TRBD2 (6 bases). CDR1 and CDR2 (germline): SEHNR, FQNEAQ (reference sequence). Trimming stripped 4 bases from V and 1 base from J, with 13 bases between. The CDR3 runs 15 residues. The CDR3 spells CASSSTGDGQETQYF. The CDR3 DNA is TGTGCCAGCAGCTCCACGGGGGACGGCCAAGAGACCCAGTACTTC. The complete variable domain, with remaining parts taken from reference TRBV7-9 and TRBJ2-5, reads DTGVSQNPRHKITKRGQNVTFRCDPISEHNRLYWYRQTLGQGPEFLTYFQNEAQLEKSRLLSDRFSAERPKGSFSTLEIQRTEQGDSAMYLCASSSTGDGQETQYFGPGTRLLVL.

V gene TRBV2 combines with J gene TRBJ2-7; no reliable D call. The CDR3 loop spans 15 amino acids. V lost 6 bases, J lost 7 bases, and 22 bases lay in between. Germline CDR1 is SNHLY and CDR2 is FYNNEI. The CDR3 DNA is TGTGCCAGCAGCGCCCGCATGGGTATTTCGGTTGAGCAGTACTTC. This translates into CASSARMGISVEQYF. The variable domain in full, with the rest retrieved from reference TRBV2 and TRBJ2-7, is EPEVTQTPSHQVTQMGQEVILRCVPISNHLYFYWYRQILGQKVEFLVSFYNNEISEKSEIFDDQFSVERPDGSNFTLKIRSTKLEDSAMYFCASSARMGISVEQYFGPGTRLTVT.

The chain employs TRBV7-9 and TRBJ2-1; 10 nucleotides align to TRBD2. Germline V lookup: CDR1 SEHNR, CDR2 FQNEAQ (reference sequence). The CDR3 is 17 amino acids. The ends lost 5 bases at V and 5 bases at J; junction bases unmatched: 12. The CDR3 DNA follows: TGTGCCAGCAGCCCCAGGGCAAGCGGGGGGGACAACAATGAGCAGTTCTTC. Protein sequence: CASSPRASGGDNNEQFF.

This CDR3 is CASSQMGLALSYNEQFF. CDR3 nucleotides: TGCGCCAGCAGCCAGATGGGACTAGCGCTTTCCTACAATGAGCAGTTCTTC. This sequence joins TRBV4-1 and TRBJ2-1, with TRBD2 matching 10 bases. Per germline, CDR1 MGHRA and CDR2 YSYEKL. V was pared by 3 bases and J by 1 base, with 6 bases of the junction left unmatched. The CDR3 extends over 17 amino acids.

DNA for the CDR3: TGTGCCAGCAGCGCACGGCTATCGGTCGAAGCTTTCTTT. Its protein product is CASSARLSVEAFF. This chain links TRBV6-1 with TRBJ1-1; D unclear. The CDR3 is 13 amino acids. The V end was cut by 6 bases, the J end by 8 bases, with 16 bases between. Germline V gives CDR1 MNHNS, CDR2 SASEGT.

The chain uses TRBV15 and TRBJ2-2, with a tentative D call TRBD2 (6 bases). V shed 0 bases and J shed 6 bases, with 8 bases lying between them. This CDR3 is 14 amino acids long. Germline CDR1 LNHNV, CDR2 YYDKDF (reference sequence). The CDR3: CATSRDRRAGELFF. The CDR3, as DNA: TGTGCCACCAGCAGAGATCGGAGGGCCGGGGAGCTGTTTTTT.

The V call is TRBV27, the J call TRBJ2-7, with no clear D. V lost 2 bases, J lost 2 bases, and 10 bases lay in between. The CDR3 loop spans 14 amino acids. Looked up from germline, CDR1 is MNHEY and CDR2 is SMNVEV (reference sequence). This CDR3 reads CASSLGFSTYEQYF. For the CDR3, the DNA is TGTGCCAGCAGTTTAGGATTTTCGACCTACGAGCAGTACTTC.

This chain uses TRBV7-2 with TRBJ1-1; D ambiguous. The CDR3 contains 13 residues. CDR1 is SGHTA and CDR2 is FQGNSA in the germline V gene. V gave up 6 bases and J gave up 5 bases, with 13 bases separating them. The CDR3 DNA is TGTGCCAGCAGTTTATGGGAAGGGACTGAAGCTTTCTTT. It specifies CASSLWEGTEAFF.

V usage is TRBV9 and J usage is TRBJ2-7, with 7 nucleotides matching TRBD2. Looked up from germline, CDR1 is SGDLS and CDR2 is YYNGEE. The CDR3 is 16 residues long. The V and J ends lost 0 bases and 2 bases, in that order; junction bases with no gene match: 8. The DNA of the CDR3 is TGTGCCAGCAGCGTAGCTGCTGCGGGAGTTCCCTACGAGCAGTACTTC. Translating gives CASSVAAAGVPYEQYF.

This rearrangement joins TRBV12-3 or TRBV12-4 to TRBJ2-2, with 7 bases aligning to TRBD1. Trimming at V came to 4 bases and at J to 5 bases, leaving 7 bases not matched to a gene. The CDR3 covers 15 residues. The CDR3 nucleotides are TGTGCCAGCAGTTCCGAAGGGGGCTTGACCGGGGAGCTGTTTTTT. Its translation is CASSSEGGLTGELFF.

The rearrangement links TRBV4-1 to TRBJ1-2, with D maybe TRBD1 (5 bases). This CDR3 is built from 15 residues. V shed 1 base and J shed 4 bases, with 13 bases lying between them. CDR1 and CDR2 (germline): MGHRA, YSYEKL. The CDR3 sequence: CASSQVLGAGYGYTF. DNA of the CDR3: TGCGCCAGCAGCCAAGTACTAGGGGCCGGCTATGGCTACACCTTC.

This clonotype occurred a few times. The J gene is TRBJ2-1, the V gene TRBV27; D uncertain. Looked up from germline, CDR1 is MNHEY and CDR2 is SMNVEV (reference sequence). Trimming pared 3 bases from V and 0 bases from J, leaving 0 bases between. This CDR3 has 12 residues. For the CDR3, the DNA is TGTGCCAGCAGTTTCTCCTACAATGAGCAGTTCTTC. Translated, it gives CASSFSYNEQFF.

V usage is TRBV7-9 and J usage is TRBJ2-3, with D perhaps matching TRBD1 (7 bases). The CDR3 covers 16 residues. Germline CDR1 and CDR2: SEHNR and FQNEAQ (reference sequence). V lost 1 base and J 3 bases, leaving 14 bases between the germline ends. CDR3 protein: CASSLEQGGETDTQYF. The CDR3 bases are TGTGCCAGCAGCTTAGAGCAGGGGGGTGAAACAGATACGCAGTATTTT.

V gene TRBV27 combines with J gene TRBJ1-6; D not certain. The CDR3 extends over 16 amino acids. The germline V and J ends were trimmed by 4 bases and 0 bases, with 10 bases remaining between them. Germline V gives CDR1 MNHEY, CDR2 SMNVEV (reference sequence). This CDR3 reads CASSSPLGSYNSPLHF. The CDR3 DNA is TGTGCCAGCAGTTCACCCCTGGGCTCCTATAATTCACCCCTCCACTTT.

This CDR3 is CSARGTGPDYNEQFF. For the CDR3, the DNA is TGCAGTGCTAGGGGAACGGGACCAGATTACAATGAGCAGTTCTTC. The J gene is TRBJ2-1, the V gene TRBV20-1; D tentatively reads TRBD1 or TRBD2 (5 bases each). The CDR3 runs to 15 residues. Germline V CDR1 and CDR2: DFQATT, SNEGSKA (reference sequence). Trimming took off 3 bases at V and 4 bases at J, with 16 bases between the two ends.

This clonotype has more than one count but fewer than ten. The CDR3 protein is CASSPEQGFSNQPQHF. For the CDR3, the DNA is TGTGCCAGCAGCCCGGAACAGGGTTTTAGCAATCAGCCCCAGCATTTT. V and J are TRBV7-6 and TRBJ1-5; a possible D gene is TRBD1 (6 bases). Trimming stripped 5 bases from V and 0 bases from J, with 14 bases between. Germline CDR1 and CDR2: SGHVS and FNYEAQ. This CDR3 region has 16 residues.

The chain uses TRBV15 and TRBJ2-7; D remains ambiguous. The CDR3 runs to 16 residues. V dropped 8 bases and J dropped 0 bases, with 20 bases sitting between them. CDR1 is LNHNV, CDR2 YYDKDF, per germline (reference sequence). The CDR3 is CATLNTVDPSSYEQYF. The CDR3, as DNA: TGTGCCACCCTTAATACGGTGGACCCCTCCTCCTACGAGCAGTACTTC.

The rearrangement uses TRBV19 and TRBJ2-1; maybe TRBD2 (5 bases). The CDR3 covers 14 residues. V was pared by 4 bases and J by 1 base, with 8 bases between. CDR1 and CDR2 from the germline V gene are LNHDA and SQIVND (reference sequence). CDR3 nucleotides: TGTGCCAGTAGTAAGTGGAGGTCCTACAATGAGCAGTTCTTC. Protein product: CASSKWRSYNEQFF. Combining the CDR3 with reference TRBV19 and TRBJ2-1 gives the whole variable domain DGGITQSPKYLFRKEGQNVTLSCEQNLNHDAMYWYRQDPGQGLRLIYYSQIVNDFQKGDIAEGYSVSREKKESFPLTVTSAQKNPTAFYLCASSKWRSYNEQFFGPGTRLTVL.